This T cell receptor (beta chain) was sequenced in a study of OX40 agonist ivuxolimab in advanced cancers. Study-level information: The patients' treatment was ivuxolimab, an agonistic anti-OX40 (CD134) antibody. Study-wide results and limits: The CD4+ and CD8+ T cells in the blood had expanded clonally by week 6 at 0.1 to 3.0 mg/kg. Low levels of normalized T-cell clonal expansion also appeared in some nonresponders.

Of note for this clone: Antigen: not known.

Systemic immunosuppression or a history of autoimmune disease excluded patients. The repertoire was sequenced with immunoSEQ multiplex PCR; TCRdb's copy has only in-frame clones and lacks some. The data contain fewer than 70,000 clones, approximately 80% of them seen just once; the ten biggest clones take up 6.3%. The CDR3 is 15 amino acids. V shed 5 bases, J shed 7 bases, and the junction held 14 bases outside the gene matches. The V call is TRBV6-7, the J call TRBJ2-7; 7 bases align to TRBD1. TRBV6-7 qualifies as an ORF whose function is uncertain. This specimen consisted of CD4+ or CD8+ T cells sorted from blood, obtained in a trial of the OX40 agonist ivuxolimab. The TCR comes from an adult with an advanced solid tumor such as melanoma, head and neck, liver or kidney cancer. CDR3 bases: TGTGCCAGCAGTGGCCCGACAGGGTATCAGGGGGAGCAGTACTTC. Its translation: CASSGPTGYQGEQYF.